The source of this T cell receptor beta chain is a study of blood T cell repertoires in COVID-19. CDR1 and CDR2 from the germline V gene are SGHRS and YFSETQ. This CDR3 is built from 15 residues. V shed 4 bases and J 3 bases; nucleotides not matched to a gene: 6. Sequenced by immunoSEQ multiplex PCR; TCRdb stores in-frame clones only, minus some. Among some 130,000 clones listed, more than 85% were seen once. This chain uses TRBV5-1 with TRBJ1-4; 7 bases match TRBD1. The clonotype was recovered from a man aged 60 to 75 with COVID-19, enrolled during active disease. The sample consisted of peripheral blood. CDR3 bases: TGCGCCAGCAGCGCCTCCGGGACAGCTAATGAAAAACTGTTTTTT. Amino acid sequence: CASSASGTANEKLFF. Combining the CDR3 with reference TRBV5-1 and TRBJ1-4 gives the whole variable domain KAGVTQTPRYLIKTRGQQVTLSCSPISGHRSVSWYQQTPGQGLQFLFEYFSETQRNKGNFPGRFSGRQFSNSRSEMNVSTLELGDSALYLCASSASGTANEKLFFGSGTQLSVL.